The 19 T cell receptor beta chains presented below share a single source sample, sequenced in a study of cytomegalovirus exposure and HLA in healthy donors. In the PCR, 60 Vbeta and 13 Jbeta primers were used. Produced via immunoSEQ multiplex PCR; TCRdb's table is partial and in-frame only. This sample carries approximately 130,000 clones, around 82% of them seen once, and the ten largest clones take approximately 1.7%. The sequenced material came from PBMCs. These TCRs come from a boy aged 5-17 years in good health and CMV-seronegative.

The chain uses TRBV6-4 and TRBJ1-1; D unresolved. The V and J ends lost 3 bases and 5 bases respectively, with 13 bases between them. This CDR3 is built from 14 residues. CDR1 and CDR2 (germline): MRHNA, SNTAGT. DNA of the CDR3: TGTGCCAGCAGTGAGGTCCCGGGTTCTACTGAAGCTTTCTTT. Protein: CASSEVPGSTEAFF.

The J gene is TRBJ2-2, the V gene TRBV14; 10 nucleotides align to TRBD2. This CDR3 has 16 residues. Germline CDR1 reads SGHDN; CDR2 reads FVKESK. V trimming: 1 base; J trimming: 5 bases; junction bases outside the gene matches: 4. In nucleotides, the CDR3 is TGTGCCAGCAGCCAAGGAGCTAGCGGGAGAACCGGGGAGCTGTTTTTT. Protein product: CASSQGASGRTGELFF. Complete variable domain (other parts from reference TRBV14 and TRBJ2-2): EAGVTQFPSHSVIEKGQTVTLRCDPISGHDNLYWYRRVMGKEIKFLLHFVKESKQDESGMPNNRFLAERTGGTYSTLKVQPAELEDSGVYFCASSQGASGRTGELFFGEGSRLTVL.

The rearrangement joins TRBV2 to TRBJ2-7; D possibly corresponds to TRBD1 (6 bases). V shed 1 base and J shed 3 bases, with 19 bases lying between them. Germline lookup yields CDR1 SNHLY and CDR2 FYNNEI. The CDR3 consists of 17 residues. Here the CDR3 DNA reads TGTGCCAGCAGTGAAGGCCCCTTGGGCAGGGGATTCTACGAGCAGTACTTC. It encodes CASSEGPLGRGFYEQYF.

The chain is built from TRBV11-2 and TRBJ2-7; D perhaps matches TRBD1 (6 bases). Trimming pared 6 bases from V and 5 bases from J, leaving 20 bases between. The V gene's germline CDR1 is SGHAT and CDR2 FQNNGV. The CDR3 is made up of 15 amino acids. The CDR3 DNA sequence: TGTGCCAGCAGGGGAAGGGGGATTTTGGGGGACGAGCAGTACTTC. Its translation is CASRGRGILGDEQYF.

The J gene is TRBJ2-1, the V gene TRBV29-1; 11 bases are a match to TRBD2. Germline V gives CDR1 SQVTM, CDR2 ANQGSEA. CDR3 length equals 16 residues. J was trimmed by 3 bases and V by 2 bases; bases with no gene match: 6. CDR3 amino acids: CSVELLAGGFYNEQFF. The CDR3 bases are TGCAGCGTTGAACTTCTAGCGGGAGGATTCTACAATGAGCAGTTCTTC.

The J gene is TRBJ1-1, the V gene TRBV4-3, with TRBD1 identical over 10 bases. CDR3 length: 16 residues. Per the germline V gene, CDR1 is LGHNA and CDR2 is YSLEER. Trimming took 1 base from V and 5 from J; bases not matched to a gene: 7. The CDR3 bases are TGCGCCAGCAGCCAAGTGGAGGACAGGGGGTGGACTGAAGCTTTCTTT. The encoded protein is CASSQVEDRGWTEAFF.

This clone was counted a few times. The chain combines TRBV7-3 with TRBJ2-3; tentatively, D is TRBD2 (5 bases). Germline V gene sequence: CDR1 SGHTA, CDR2 FQGTGA. The CDR3 consists of 14 residues. Trimming shortened V by 4 bases and J by 5 bases, and 13 bases separated the two germline ends. The CDR3 reads CASSSYGLGDTQYF. Written as DNA, the CDR3 is TGTGCCAGCAGCTCTTACGGACTGGGAGATACGCAGTATTTT. Full variable domain (rest looked up from reference TRBV7-3 and TRBJ2-3): GAGVSQTPSNKVTEKGKYVELRCDPISGHTALYWYRQSLGQGPEFLIYFQGTGAADDSGLPNDRFFAVRPEGSVSTLKIQRTERGDSAVYLCASSSYGLGDTQYFGPGTRLTVL.

The V gene is TRBV9, the J gene TRBJ1-2, with 7 nucleotides matching TRBD1. Germline-derived CDR1 and CDR2 are SGDLS and YYNGEE. This CDR3 is built from 15 residues. The ends lost 1 base at V and 6 bases at J; junction bases unmatched: 9. CDR3 amino acids: CASSVRQGKGHGYTF. As DNA, the CDR3 is TGTGCCAGCAGCGTAAGACAGGGAAAGGGACATGGCTACACCTTC.

The chain combines TRBV27 with TRBJ2-2; 9 bases are shared with TRBD1. Germline values: CDR1 MNHEY, CDR2 SMNVEV (reference sequence). Trimming took 6 bases from V and 1 from J; bases not matched to a gene: 6. The CDR3 is 16 residues long. The CDR3: CASRQPGQGNTGELFF. CDR3 DNA sequence: TGTGCCAGCAGGCAACCGGGACAGGGGAACACCGGGGAGCTGTTTTTT.

This clone was counted once. The same CDR3 is also encoded by other DNA sequences in this sample. The chain couples TRBV4-1 to TRBJ1-1; D gene ambiguous. Germline CDR1 and CDR2: MGHRA and YSYEKL. CDR3 length: 13 residues. Trimming removed 1 base from V and 3 bases from J, with 6 bases in between. The CDR3: CASSQVPDTEAFF. DNA of the CDR3: TGCGCCAGCAGCCAAGTTCCGGACACTGAAGCTTTCTTT.

This CDR3 is CASSLAVELWRTCSYEQYF. The CDR3 coding sequence is TGTGCCAGCAGCTTAGCGGTTGAGTTGTGGCGGACTTGCTCCTACGAGCAGTACTTC. The chain carries TRBV7-9 and TRBJ2-7, with a possible D match to TRBD2 (5 bases). Germline CDR1 SEHNR, CDR2 FQNEAQ (reference sequence). The CDR3 loop spans 19 amino acids. The germline V and J ends were trimmed by 0 bases and 0 bases, with 21 bases remaining between them.

The chain employs TRBV27 and TRBJ1-2; D is undetermined. Deletions cut 2 bases from V and 6 bases from J, with 13 bases between. Germline V gives CDR1 MNHEY, CDR2 SMNVEV (reference sequence). This CDR3 spans 14 amino acids. This chain's CDR3 is CASSLIPTLHGYTF. The DNA of the CDR3 is TGTGCCAGCAGTTTAATCCCGACTTTGCATGGCTACACCTTC.

The CDR3 is CASSSGLANTGELFF. DNA of the CDR3: TGTGCCAGCAGCTCGGGACTAGCGAACACCGGGGAGCTGTTTTTT. The rearrangement joins TRBV5-4 to TRBJ2-2; 8 bases map to TRBD2. The CDR3 sequence is 15 residues long. With V trimmed by 3 bases and J by 0 bases, 1 base remained unmatched. Per the germline V gene, CDR1 is SGHNT and CDR2 is YYREEE (reference sequence).

The gene calls are TRBV6-5 and TRBJ1-5; D is unclear. Germline loops: CDR1 MNHEY, CDR2 SVGAGI. The CDR3 consists of 15 residues. V shed 6 bases and J shed 0 bases, with 12 bases lying between them. CDR3 loop: CASRDGNYSNQPQHF. The CDR3 nucleotides read TGTGCCAGCAGGGACGGGAACTATAGCAATCAGCCCCAGCATTTT.

The chain combines TRBV5-4 with TRBJ2-1, with a weak D call TRBD1 (5 bases). Between the trimmed V and J ends, which lost 4 bases and 4 bases, there was a span of 12 bases. Germline CDR1 SGHNT, CDR2 YYREEE (reference sequence). CDR3 size: 14 residues. CDR3 DNA sequence: TGTGCCAGCAGCCTAAAAGGGGAATACAATGAGCAGTTCTTC. This translates into CASSLKGEYNEQFF.

V usage is TRBV5-1 and J usage is TRBJ1-3; D unclear. CDR3 length: 15 residues. Germline V gene lookup returns CDR1 SGHRS and CDR2 YFSETQ. Trimming left V 1 base short and J 0 bases short, with 8 bases between. This chain's CDR3 is CASSLYGDSGNTIYF. In DNA, the CDR3 is TGCGCCAGCAGCTTGTACGGAGACTCTGGAAACACCATATATTTT.

The J gene is TRBJ1-1, the V gene TRBV18; D is ambiguous. Trimming took off 3 bases at V and 4 bases at J, with 15 bases between the two ends. The CDR3 runs 15 residues. The germline gives CDR1 KGHSH, CDR2 LQKENI. CDR3 sequence (DNA): TGTGCCAGCTCACCTAACATCAAGTGGAGCACTGAAGCTTTCTTT. This sequence encodes CASSPNIKWSTEAFF.

In DNA form, the CDR3 reads TGTGCCAGCAGGCCACCCCGGGATCAGCCCCAGCATTTT. Translation gives CASRPPRDQPQHF. V gene TRBV2 combines with J gene TRBJ1-5; D is unclear. Germline-derived CDR1 and CDR2 are SNHLY and FYNNEI. The length of the CDR3 is 13 residues. The germline V and J ends were trimmed by 6 bases and 5 bases, with 11 bases remaining between them.

A single count supports this clone. The chain employs TRBV11-2 and TRBJ1-1, with D possibly TRBD1 on 5 matching bases. V lost 7 bases and J lost 8, with 11 bases in between. The CDR3 is 11 amino acids. CDR1 and CDR2 from the germline V gene are SGHAT and FQNNGV. The DNA of the CDR3 is TGTGCCAGCAACCTCAGACAGGAAGCTTTCTTT. Residues: CASNLRQEAFF.